Presented here are 30 T cell receptor beta chains from one specimen sequenced in a study of vaccination effects on CD4 cells after COVID-19. Assay: immunoSEQ multiplex PCR; the TCRdb copy retains only in-frame clones and omits some. The sample includes about 70,000 clones, approximately 80% of them seen just once. It was after 10 days of culture that CD4+ T cells were isolated. Antigens for these TCRs are unknown. The sequenced sample was CD4+ T cells from PBMCs cultured without peptide, obtained before COVID-19 vaccination. These receptors originate from a human donor who received a COVID-19 vaccine.

The CDR3 DNA sequence: TGTGCCAGCCAAGGGACAGTATATGGCTACACCTTC. It translates to CASQGTVYGYTF. This chain joins TRBV6-5 and TRBJ1-2; 7 bases agree with TRBD1. The CDR3 totals 12 residues. With V trimmed by 8 bases and J by 5 bases, 5 bases remained unmatched. CDR1 is MNHEY and CDR2 is SVGAGI in the germline V gene.

V is TRBV2 and J is TRBJ1-1; D is ambiguous. The V gene's germline CDR1 is SNHLY and CDR2 FYNNEI. There are 14 residues in the CDR3. The V and J ends lost 1 base and 1 base respectively, with 7 bases between them. CDR3 in DNA: TGTGCCAGCAGTGAAGGTCGAGCGAACACTGAAGCTTTCTTT. It codes for CASSEGRANTEAFF. The entire variable domain, with the rest obtained from reference TRBV2 and TRBJ1-1, is as follows: EPEVTQTPSHQVTQMGQEVILRCVPISNHLYFYWYRQILGQKVEFLVSFYNNEISEKSEIFDDQFSVERPDGSNFTLKIRSTKLEDSAMYFCASSEGRANTEAFFGQGTRLTVV.

This clone was counted only a few times. The rearrangement uses TRBV11-2 and TRBJ2-5; D may be TRBD2 (6 bases). Looked up from germline, CDR1 is SGHAT and CDR2 is FQNNGV. V lost 1 base and J lost 7, with 13 bases in between. The CDR3 is 14 amino acids. In nucleotides, the CDR3 is TGTGCCAGCAGCTTAGCTTCACTAGCAGGGACCCAGTACTTC. Translating gives CASSLASLAGTQYF.

V gene TRBV12-3 or TRBV12-4 combines with J gene TRBJ1-5, with D perhaps matching TRBD1 (6 bases). V was pared by 4 bases and J by 6 bases, with 10 bases between. This CDR3 is built from 13 residues. CDR3: CASSSQGPQPQHF. In nucleotides, the CDR3 is TGTGCCAGCAGTTCCCAGGGGCCTCAGCCCCAGCATTTT.

V and J are TRBV2 and TRBJ1-5, with unresolved D. The germline V gene has CDR1 SNHLY and CDR2 FYNNEI. The V end was cut by 4 bases, the J end by 0 bases, with 13 bases between. This CDR3 has 16 residues. CDR3 bases: TGTGCCAGCAGTGTTGAAAGCCCGTATAGCAATCAGCCCCAGCATTTT. It codes for CASSVESPYSNQPQHF.

V gene TRBV18 combines with J gene TRBJ2-7; 7 bases are shared with TRBD2. The CDR3 consists of 12 residues. V lost 3 bases, J lost 5 bases, and 1 base stayed unmatched. Germline V gene lookup returns CDR1 KGHSH and CDR2 LQKENI. CDR3 loop: CASSPGGDEQYV. In nucleotides, the CDR3 is TGTGCCAGCTCACCGGGAGGGGACGAGCAGTACGTC.

The V call is TRBV6-2 or TRBV6-3, the J call TRBJ2-5; 7 bases are shared with TRBD2. CDR1 and CDR2 (germline): MNHEY, SVGEGT. This CDR3 contains 14 residues. With V trimmed by 0 bases and J by 5 bases, 3 bases remained unmatched. CDR3: CASSYSTSRETQYF. CDR3 sequence (DNA): TGTGCCAGCAGTTACTCGACTAGCCGCGAGACCCAGTACTTC.

The chain couples TRBV24-1 to TRBJ1-5; D is undetermined. This CDR3 comprises 15 residues. Trimming stripped 2 bases from V and 0 bases from J, with 7 bases between. The germline V gene encodes CDR1 KGHDR and CDR2 SFDVKD. CDR3 nucleotides: TGTGCCACCAGTGATTCCGGGGTTAGCAATCAGCCCCAGCATTTT. Translation gives CATSDSGVSNQPQHF.

This clone was detected a few times. V usage is TRBV6-6 and J usage is TRBJ1-5; no definite D call. Between the trimmed V and J ends, which lost 6 bases and 3 bases, there was a span of 9 bases. This CDR3 is built from 13 residues. The germline V gene encodes CDR1 MNHNY and CDR2 SVGAGI (reference sequence). DNA of the CDR3: TGTGCCAGCAGCCGCCGACCCAATCAGCCCCAGCATTTT. As protein: CASSRRPNQPQHF.

This rearrangement joins TRBV11-2 to TRBJ2-3; D remains ambiguous. The CDR3 has 13 residues. Trimming left V 5 bases short and J 2 bases short, with 8 bases between. Germline V CDR1 and CDR2: SGHAT, FQNNGV. In DNA, the CDR3 is TGTGCCAGCAGCGCCGTGAACACAGATACGCAGTATTTT. It specifies CASSAVNTDTQYF.

This clone has just a few counts. This sequence joins TRBV24-1 and TRBJ2-2; tentatively, D is TRBD1 (6 bases). The CDR3 is made up of 13 amino acids. The ends were cut back, 6 bases at V and 8 bases at J, with 12 bases in the middle. Germline V CDR1 and CDR2: KGHDR, SFDVKD. The CDR3 DNA sequence: TGTGCCACCAGTAGACAGGATCGAGGGGAGCTGTTTTTT. This codes for CATSRQDRGELFF.

This chain joins TRBV4-1 and TRBJ2-5, with D uncertain. Trimming stripped 1 base from V and 2 bases from J, with 8 bases between. This CDR3 spans 14 amino acids. Germline V gene data show CDR1 as MGHRA and CDR2 as YSYEKL. The CDR3: CASSQGNFQETQYF. The CDR3 bases are TGCGCCAGCAGCCAAGGAAACTTTCAAGAGACCCAGTACTTC.

This clone was found once. This sequence joins TRBV7-2 and TRBJ2-3; D uncertain. The CDR3 spans 13 residues. The germline V gene encodes CDR1 SGHTA and CDR2 FQGNSA. Trimming removed 6 bases at V and 3 bases at J, with 10 bases between. DNA for the CDR3: TGTGCCAGCAGTCTATTTAGGACAGATACGCAGTATTTT. Its protein is CASSLFRTDTQYF.

This chain uses TRBV7-2 with TRBJ1-6; 9 nucleotides match TRBD1. Germline lookup yields CDR1 SGHTA and CDR2 FQGNSA. The trim removed 5 bases at V and 10 bases at J, leaving 9 bases unmatched. The CDR3 loop spans 15 amino acids. The CDR3 nucleotides are TGTGCCAGCAGCAACACGGGACAGGGTGTATCACCCCTCCACTTT. Protein sequence: CASSNTGQGVSPLHF.

This chain connects TRBV24-1 to TRBJ2-2; D remains ambiguous. V was pared by 3 bases and J by 5 bases, with 15 bases between. The CDR3 has 16 residues. Germline CDR1 reads KGHDR; CDR2 reads SFDVKD. CDR3 sequence reads: CATSDPPPSGTGELFF. The CDR3 DNA follows: TGTGCCACCAGTGATCCGCCTCCGTCCGGAACCGGGGAGCTGTTTTTT.

This chain uses TRBV12-3 or TRBV12-4 with TRBJ2-3; no clear D. CDR3 size: 12 residues. Trimming cost V 6 bases and J 4 bases, with 8 bases left between them. The CDR3 DNA reads as TGTGCCAGCAGCCTAGAGTCAGATACGCAGTATTTT. Its translation is CASSLESDTQYF.

The count of this clone is one. The chain is built from TRBV9 and TRBJ1-2, with D tentatively TRBD1 (5 bases). This CDR3 contains 16 residues. The germline V gene encodes CDR1 SGDLS and CDR2 YYNGEE. V lost 0 bases and J lost 1, with 13 bases in between. The CDR3 region is CASSVETDLLNYGYTF. The CDR3 nucleotides are TGTGCCAGCAGCGTAGAGACAGATCTTCTTAACTATGGCTACACCTTC.

The V call is TRBV9, the J call TRBJ1-1; 7 nucleotides align to TRBD1. Germline CDR1 is SGDLS and CDR2 is YYNGEE. J lost 1 base, V lost 4 bases, and 7 bases had no gene match. This CDR3 is built from 15 residues. CDR3 protein: CASSTRDRQNTEAFF. The CDR3 nucleotides are TGTGCCAGCAGCACCCGGGACAGACAGAACACTGAAGCTTTCTTT.

The CDR3 loop reads CASSWPRGSGGGELFF. CDR3 bases: TGTGCCAGCAGTTGGCCGAGAGGGTCAGGTGGCGGGGAGCTGTTTTTT. The rearrangement joins TRBV6-7 to TRBJ2-2, with D perhaps TRBD2 (5 bases). TRBV6-7 is an ORF; its function is uncertain. The CDR3 is 16 amino acids. V dropped 4 bases and J dropped 7 bases, with 19 bases sitting between them.

This chain connects TRBV5-1 to TRBJ2-2; tentative D call: TRBD1 (7 bases). The V end lost 0 bases, the J end lost 4 bases, and 10 bases lay between the germline ends. CDR3 length: 15 amino acids. In germline, CDR1 is SGHRS, CDR2 YFSETQ. The CDR3 DNA reads TGCGCCAGCAGCTTGGGACAGGGAGGCACCGGGGAGCTGTTTTTT. This encodes CASSLGQGGTGELFF.

The chain is built from TRBV7-2 and TRBJ1-1; D possibly corresponds to TRBD1 (6 bases). Trimming stripped 1 base from V and 4 bases from J, with 13 bases between. The germline V gene encodes CDR1 SGHTA and CDR2 FQGNSA. The CDR3 length is 15 residues. The CDR3 loop reads CASSLEGRGATEAFF. For the CDR3, the DNA is TGTGCCAGCAGCTTAGAGGGCAGGGGAGCCACTGAAGCTTTCTTT. The variable domain in full, with the rest retrieved from reference TRBV7-2 and TRBJ1-1, is GAGVSQSPSNKVTEKGKDVELRCDPISGHTALYWYRQSLGQGLEFLIYFQGNSAPDKSGLPSDRFSAERTGGSVSTLTIQRTQQEDSAVYLCASSLEGRGATEAFFGQGTRLTVV.

For the CDR3, the DNA is TGCGCCAGCAGCTCCCCCGGAAGGTTGGCAGGGGAAAAGGATGGCTACACCTTC. This codes for CASSSPGRLAGEKDGYTF. The rearrangement uses TRBV5-1 and TRBJ1-2, with D perhaps matching TRBD1 (6 bases). Trimming took 3 bases from V and 6 from J, leaving 27 bases between them. This CDR3 spans 18 amino acids. Germline loops: CDR1 SGHRS, CDR2 YFSETQ.

This chain joins TRBV18 and TRBJ2-3; D gene ambiguous. Germline V gene data show CDR1 as KGHSH and CDR2 as LQKENI. Trimming removed 0 bases at V and 4 bases at J, with 8 bases between. The length of the CDR3 is 14 residues. CDR3 DNA sequence: TGTGCCAGCTCACCACCGAGTGAACCAGATACGCAGTATTTT. Protein product: CASSPPSEPDTQYF.

This clone was counted a few times. The chain couples TRBV3-1 (or the pseudogene TRBV3-2) to TRBJ2-1; TRBD2 is a possible D gene (5 bases). V dropped 2 bases and J dropped 6 bases, with 14 bases sitting between them. The CDR3 is 15 residues long. CDR1 is LGHDT, CDR2 YNNKEL, per germline (reference sequence). The CDR3 DNA reads as TGTGCCAGCAGCCAACCCCGAGGGATTAGCAATGAGCAGTTCTTC. This translates into CASSQPRGISNEQFF.

The chain carries TRBV24-1 and TRBJ2-1; D remains ambiguous. This CDR3 spans 15 amino acids. V was trimmed by 0 bases and J by 6 bases, leaving 11 bases between them. The V gene's germline CDR1 is KGHDR and CDR2 SFDVKD. CDR3 protein: CATSDLKGSGNEQFF. The CDR3 region has the DNA TGTGCCACCAGTGATTTGAAGGGTTCGGGCAATGAGCAGTTCTTC.

The CDR3 sequence is CASSSVPGSNQPQHF. CDR3 nucleotide sequence: TGCGCCAGCAGCAGCGTACCGGGGTCCAATCAGCCCCAGCATTTT. The V call is TRBV5-1, the J call TRBJ1-5; D not certain. The CDR3 is 15 amino acids. V lost 4 bases and J 3 bases, leaving 14 bases between the germline ends. CDR1 is SGHRS, CDR2 YFSETQ, per germline.

The chain uses TRBV5-1 and TRBJ1-2; TRBD1 might be the D (6 bases). The CDR3 contains 14 residues. The germline CDR1 and CDR2 sequences are SGHRS and YFSETQ. V lost 0 bases and J 4 bases, leaving 10 bases between the germline ends. The CDR3 region has the DNA TGCGCCAGCAGCTTGGGGACAGAGGCCTATGGCTACACCTTC. Its translation is CASSLGTEAYGYTF. The full variable domain, in which reference TRBV5-1 and TRBJ1-2 provide the parts outside the CDR3, is KAGVTQTPRYLIKTRGQQVTLSCSPISGHRSVSWYQQTPGQGLQFLFEYFSETQRNKGNFPGRFSGRQFSNSRSEMNVSTLELGDSALYLCASSLGTEAYGYTFGSGTRLTVV.

V usage is TRBV7-3 and J usage is TRBJ1-1; perhaps TRBD1 as D (6 bases). Trimming shortened V by 4 bases and J by 1 base, and 7 bases separated the two germline ends. CDR1 and CDR2 (germline): SGHTA, FQGTGA. The CDR3 is made up of 13 amino acids. This CDR3 reads CASSSGQNTEAFF. CDR3 nucleotide sequence: TGTGCCAGCAGCTCGGGACAGAACACTGAAGCTTTCTTT.

The chain links TRBV29-1 to TRBJ1-2; 9 nucleotides agree with TRBD1. The CDR3 has 12 amino acids. Germline trimming cut 7 bases from V and 8 bases from J; bases unmatched to any gene: 8. The germline V gene has CDR1 SQVTM and CDR2 ANQGSEA. This chain's CDR3 is CSAGTGKEGYTF. In nucleotides, the CDR3 is TGCAGCGCGGGGACAGGGAAAGAGGGCTACACCTTC.

The chain uses TRBV5-4 and TRBJ2-2, with 9 bases aligning to TRBD2. The germline V gene encodes CDR1 SGHNT and CDR2 YYREEE (reference sequence). This CDR3 has 17 amino acids. The V gene end was trimmed by 4 bases and the J gene end by 6 bases; junction bases not matched to a gene: 13. CDR3 amino acids: CASSPFLGGGGAGELFF. The CDR3 DNA sequence: TGTGCCAGCAGCCCATTCTTAGGTGGCGGGGGGGCCGGGGAGCTGTTTTTT.